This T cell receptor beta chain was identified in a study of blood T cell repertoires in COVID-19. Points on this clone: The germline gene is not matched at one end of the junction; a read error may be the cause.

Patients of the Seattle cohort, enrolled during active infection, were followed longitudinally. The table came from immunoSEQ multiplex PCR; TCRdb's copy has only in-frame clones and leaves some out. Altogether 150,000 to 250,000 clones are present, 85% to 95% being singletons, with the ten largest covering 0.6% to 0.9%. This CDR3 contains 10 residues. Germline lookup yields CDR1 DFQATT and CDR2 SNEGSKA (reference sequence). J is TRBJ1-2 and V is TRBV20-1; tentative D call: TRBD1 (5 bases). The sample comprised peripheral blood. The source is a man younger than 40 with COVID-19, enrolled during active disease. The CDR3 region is CSARETVLSF. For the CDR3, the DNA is TGCAGTGCTAGAGAGACAGTCCTCTCCTTC.